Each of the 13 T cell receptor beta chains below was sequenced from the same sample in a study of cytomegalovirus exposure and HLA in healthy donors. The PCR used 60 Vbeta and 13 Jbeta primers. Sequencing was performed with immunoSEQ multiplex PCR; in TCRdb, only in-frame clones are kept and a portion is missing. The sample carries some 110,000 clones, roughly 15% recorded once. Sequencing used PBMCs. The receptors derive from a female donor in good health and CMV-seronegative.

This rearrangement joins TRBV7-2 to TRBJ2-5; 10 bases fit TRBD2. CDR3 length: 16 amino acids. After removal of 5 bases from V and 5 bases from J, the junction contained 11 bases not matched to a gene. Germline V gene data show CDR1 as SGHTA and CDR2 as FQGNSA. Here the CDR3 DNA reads TGTGCCAGCAGCCCCGTAGCGGGAGGTGGTACGGAGACCCAGTACTTC. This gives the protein CASSPVAGGGTETQYF.

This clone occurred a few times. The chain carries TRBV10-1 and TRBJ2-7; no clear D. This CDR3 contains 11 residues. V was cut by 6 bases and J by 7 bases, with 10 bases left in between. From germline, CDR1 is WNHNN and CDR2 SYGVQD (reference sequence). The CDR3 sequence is CASRVPQEQYF. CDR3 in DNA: TGCGCCAGCAGGGTTCCACAAGAGCAGTACTTC.

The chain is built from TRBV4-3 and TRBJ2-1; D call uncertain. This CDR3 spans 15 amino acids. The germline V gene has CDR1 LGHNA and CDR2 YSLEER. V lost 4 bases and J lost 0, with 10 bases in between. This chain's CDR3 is CASSPRASSYNEQFF. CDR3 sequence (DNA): TGCGCCAGCAGCCCCCGAGCTAGCTCCTACAATGAGCAGTTCTTC.

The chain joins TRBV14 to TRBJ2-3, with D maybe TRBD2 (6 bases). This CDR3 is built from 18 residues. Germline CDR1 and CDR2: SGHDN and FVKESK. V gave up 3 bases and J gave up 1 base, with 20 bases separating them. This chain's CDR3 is CASSHRMEGSTGTDTQYF. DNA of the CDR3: TGTGCCAGCAGCCATCGCATGGAGGGATCGACAGGCACAGATACGCAGTATTTT.

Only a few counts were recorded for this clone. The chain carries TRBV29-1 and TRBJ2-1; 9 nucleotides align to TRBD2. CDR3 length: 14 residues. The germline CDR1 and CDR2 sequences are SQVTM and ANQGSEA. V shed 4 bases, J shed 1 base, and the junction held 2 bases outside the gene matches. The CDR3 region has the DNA TGCAGCGTTGTAGCGGGGGCTTCCTACAATGAGCAGTTCTTC. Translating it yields CSVVAGASYNEQFF.

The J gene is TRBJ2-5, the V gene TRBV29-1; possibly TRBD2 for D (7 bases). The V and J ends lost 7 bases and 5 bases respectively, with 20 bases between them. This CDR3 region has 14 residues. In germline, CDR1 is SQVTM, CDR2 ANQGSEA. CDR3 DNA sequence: TGCAGCGCCTATGCCGGCGGGGGCTGGGAGACCCAGTACTTC. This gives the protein CSAYAGGGWETQYF. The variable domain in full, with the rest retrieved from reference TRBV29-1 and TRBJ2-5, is SAVISQKPSRDICQRGTSLTIQCQVDSQVTMMFWYRQQPGQSLTLIATANQGSEATYESGFVIDKFPISRPNLTFSTLTVSNMSPEDSSIYLCSAYAGGGWETQYFGPGTRLLVL.

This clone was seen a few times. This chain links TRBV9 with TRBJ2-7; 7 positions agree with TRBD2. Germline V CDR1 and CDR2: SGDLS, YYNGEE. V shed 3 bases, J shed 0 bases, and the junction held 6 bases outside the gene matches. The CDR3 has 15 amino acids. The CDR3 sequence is CASSESGISSYEQYF. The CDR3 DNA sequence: TGTGCCAGCAGCGAGAGCGGGATCAGCTCCTACGAGCAGTACTTC.

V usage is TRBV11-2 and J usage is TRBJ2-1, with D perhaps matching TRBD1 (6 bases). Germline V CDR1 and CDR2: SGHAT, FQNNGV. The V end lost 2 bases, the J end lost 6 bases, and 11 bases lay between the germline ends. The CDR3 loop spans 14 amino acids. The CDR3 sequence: CASSLPPGVNEQFF. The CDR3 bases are TGTGCCAGCAGCTTACCCCCAGGGGTCAATGAGCAGTTCTTC.

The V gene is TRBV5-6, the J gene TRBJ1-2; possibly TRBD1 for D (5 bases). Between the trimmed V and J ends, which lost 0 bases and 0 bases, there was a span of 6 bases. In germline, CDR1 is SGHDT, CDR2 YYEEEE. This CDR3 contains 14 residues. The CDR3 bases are TGTGCCAGCAGCTTGGCAGGGACTAACTATGGCTACACCTTC. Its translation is CASSLAGTNYGYTF.

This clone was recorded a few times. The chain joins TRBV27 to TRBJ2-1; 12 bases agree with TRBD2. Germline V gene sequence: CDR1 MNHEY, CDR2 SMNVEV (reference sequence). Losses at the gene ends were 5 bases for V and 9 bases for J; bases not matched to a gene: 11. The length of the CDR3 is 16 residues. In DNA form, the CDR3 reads TGTGCCAGCAGTCACCCTAGCGGGAGGGCCTTTAGTGAGCAGTTCTTC. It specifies CASSHPSGRAFSEQFF.

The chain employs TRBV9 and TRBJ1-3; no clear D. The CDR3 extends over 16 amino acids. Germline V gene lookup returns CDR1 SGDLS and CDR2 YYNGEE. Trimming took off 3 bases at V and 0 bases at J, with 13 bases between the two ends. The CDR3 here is CASSASLRSSGNTIYF. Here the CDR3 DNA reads TGTGCCAGCAGCGCATCCCTCCGGAGCTCTGGAAACACCATATATTTT.

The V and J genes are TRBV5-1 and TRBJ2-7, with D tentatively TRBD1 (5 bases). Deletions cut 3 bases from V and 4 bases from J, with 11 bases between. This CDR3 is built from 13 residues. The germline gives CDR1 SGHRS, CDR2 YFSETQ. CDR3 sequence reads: CASSYTGGYEQYF. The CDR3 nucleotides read TGCGCCAGCAGCTATACAGGCGGATACGAGCAGTACTTC.

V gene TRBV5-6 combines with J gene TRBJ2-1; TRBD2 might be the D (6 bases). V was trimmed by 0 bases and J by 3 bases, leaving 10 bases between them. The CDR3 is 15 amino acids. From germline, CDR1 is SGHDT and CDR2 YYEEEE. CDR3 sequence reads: CASSLAGVGYNEQFF. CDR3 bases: TGTGCCAGCAGCTTGGCGGGAGTTGGCTACAATGAGCAGTTCTTC. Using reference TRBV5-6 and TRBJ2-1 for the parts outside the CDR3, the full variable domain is DAGVTQSPTHLIKTRGQQVTLRCSPKSGHDTVSWYQQALGQGPQFIFQYYEEEERQRGNFPDRFSGHQFPNYSSELNVNALLLGDSALYLCASSLAGVGYNEQFFGPGTRLTVL.